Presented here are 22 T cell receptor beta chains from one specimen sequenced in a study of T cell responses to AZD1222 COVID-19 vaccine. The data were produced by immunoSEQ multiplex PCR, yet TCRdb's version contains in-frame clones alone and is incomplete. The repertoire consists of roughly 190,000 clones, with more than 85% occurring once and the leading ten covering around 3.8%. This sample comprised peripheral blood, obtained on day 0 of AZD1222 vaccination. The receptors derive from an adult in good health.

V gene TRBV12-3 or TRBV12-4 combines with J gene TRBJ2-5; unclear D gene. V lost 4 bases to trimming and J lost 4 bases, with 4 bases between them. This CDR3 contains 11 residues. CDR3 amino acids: CASSSGETQYF. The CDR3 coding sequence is TGTGCCAGCAGTTCCGGAGAGACCCAGTACTTC.

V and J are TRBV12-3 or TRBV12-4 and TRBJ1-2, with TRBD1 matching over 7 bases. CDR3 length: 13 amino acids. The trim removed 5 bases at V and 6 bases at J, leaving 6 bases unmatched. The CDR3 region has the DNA TGTGCCAGCAGTCCCCGACAGGGTGATGGCTACACCTTC. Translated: CASSPRQGDGYTF.

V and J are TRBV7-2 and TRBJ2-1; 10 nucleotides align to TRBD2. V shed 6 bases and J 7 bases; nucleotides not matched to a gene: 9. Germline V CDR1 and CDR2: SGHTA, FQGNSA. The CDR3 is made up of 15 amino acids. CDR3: CASRRTSGPGNEQFF. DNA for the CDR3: TGTGCCAGCAGGCGGACTAGCGGACCCGGTAATGAGCAGTTCTTC.

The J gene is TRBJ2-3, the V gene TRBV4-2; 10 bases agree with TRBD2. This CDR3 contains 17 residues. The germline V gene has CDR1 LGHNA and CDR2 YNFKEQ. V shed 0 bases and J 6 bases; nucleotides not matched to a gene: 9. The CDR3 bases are TGTGCCAGCAGCCAAGATCTAGCGGGGGCGCCTAGTGATACGCAGTATTTT. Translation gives CASSQDLAGAPSDTQYF.

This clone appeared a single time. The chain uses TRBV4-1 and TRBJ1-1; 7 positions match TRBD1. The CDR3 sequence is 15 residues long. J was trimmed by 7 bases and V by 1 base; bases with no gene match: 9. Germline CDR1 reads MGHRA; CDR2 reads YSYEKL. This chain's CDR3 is CASSQAPGGVGEAFF. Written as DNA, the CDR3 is TGCGCCAGCAGCCAAGCCCCAGGGGGAGTCGGTGAAGCTTTCTTT.

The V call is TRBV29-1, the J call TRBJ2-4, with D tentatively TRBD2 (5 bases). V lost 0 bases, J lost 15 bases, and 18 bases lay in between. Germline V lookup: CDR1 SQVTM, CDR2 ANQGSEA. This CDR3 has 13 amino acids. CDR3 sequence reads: CSVEDPGKRIGYF. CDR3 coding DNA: TGCAGCGTTGAAGATCCGGGGAAACGAATTGGGTACTTC.

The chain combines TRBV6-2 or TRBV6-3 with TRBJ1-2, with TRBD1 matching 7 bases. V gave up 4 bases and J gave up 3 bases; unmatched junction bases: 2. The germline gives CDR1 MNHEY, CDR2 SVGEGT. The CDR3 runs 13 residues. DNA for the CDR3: TGTGCCAGCAGTTTTGACAGGGACTATGGCTACACCTTC. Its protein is CASSFDRDYGYTF.

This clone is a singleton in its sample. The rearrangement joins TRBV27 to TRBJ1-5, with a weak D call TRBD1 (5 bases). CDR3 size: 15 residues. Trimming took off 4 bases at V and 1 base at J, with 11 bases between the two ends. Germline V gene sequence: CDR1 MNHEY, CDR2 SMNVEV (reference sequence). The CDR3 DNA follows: TGTGCCAGCAGTTCGGGGCTGTCGAGCAATCAGCCCCAGCATTTT. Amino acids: CASSSGLSSNQPQHF.

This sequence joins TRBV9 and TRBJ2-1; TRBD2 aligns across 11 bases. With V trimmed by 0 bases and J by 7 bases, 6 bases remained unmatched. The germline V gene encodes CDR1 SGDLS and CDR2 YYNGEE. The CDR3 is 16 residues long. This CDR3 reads CASSVVGSGGANEQFF. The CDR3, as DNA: TGTGCCAGCAGCGTAGTCGGTAGCGGGGGGGCGAATGAGCAGTTCTTC.

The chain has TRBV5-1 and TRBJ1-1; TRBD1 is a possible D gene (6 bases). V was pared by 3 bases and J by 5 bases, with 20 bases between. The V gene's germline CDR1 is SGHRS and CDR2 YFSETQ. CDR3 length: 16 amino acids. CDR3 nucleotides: TGCGCCAGCAGCTCGGACGGGGGCCAACGGATTACTGAAGCTTTCTTT. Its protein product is CASSSDGGQRITEAFF.

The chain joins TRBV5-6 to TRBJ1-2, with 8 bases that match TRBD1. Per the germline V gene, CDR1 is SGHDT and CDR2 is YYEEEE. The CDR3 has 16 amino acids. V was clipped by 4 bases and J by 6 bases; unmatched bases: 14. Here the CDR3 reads CASSHPPGTGGDGYTF. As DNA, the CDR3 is TGTGCCAGCAGCCATCCACCCGGCACAGGGGGAGATGGCTACACCTTC.

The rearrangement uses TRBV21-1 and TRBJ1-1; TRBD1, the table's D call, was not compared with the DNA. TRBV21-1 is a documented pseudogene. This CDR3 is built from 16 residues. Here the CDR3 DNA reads TGTGCCAGCAGCAAAGCTCAGGGAAATGGGAACACTGAAGCTTTCTTT. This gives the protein CASSKAQGNGNTEAFF.

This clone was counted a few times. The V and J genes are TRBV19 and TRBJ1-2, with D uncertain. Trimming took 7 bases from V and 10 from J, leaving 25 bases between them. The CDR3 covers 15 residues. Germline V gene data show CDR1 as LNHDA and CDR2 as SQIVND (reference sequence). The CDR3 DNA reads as TGTGCCAGTATCCGTCGGGCCACGGAGTATTCTTACTACACCTTC. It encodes CASIRRATEYSYYTF. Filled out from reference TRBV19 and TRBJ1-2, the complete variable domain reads DGGITQSPKYLFRKEGQNVTLSCEQNLNHDAMYWYRQDPGQGLRLIYYSQIVNDFQKGDIAEGYSVSREKKESFPLTVTSAQKNPTAFYLCASIRRATEYSYYTFGSGTRLTVV.

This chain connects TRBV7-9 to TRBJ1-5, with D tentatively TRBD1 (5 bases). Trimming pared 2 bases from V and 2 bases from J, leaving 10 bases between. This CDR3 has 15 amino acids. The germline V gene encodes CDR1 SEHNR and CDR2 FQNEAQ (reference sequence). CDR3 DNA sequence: TGTGCCAGCAGCTTATACGGGGGTGGCAATCAGCCCCAGCATTTT. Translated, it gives CASSLYGGGNQPQHF.

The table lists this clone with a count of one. The CDR3 loop is CASSESGRGRRGNTIYF. The CDR3 nucleotides are TGTGCCAGCAGTGAATCGGGCAGGGGGCGGAGAGGAAACACCATATATTTT. V usage is TRBV25-1 and J usage is TRBJ1-3, with TRBD1 identical over 8 bases. Trimming at V came to 1 base and at J to 4 bases, leaving 9 bases not matched to a gene. The CDR3 consists of 17 residues. Per the germline V gene, CDR1 is MGHDK and CDR2 is SYGVNS.

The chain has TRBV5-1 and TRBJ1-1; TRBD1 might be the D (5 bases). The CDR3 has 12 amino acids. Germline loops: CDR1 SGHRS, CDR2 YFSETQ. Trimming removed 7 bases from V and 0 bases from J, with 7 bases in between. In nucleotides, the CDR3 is TGCGCCAGCGGGGACCTGAACACTGAAGCTTTCTTT. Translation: CASGDLNTEAFF.

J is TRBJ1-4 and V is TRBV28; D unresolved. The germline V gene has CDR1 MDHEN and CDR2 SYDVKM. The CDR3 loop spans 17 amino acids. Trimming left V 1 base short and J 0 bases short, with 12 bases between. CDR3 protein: CASSLFRGSATNEKLFF. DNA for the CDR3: TGTGCCAGCAGTTTATTCCGCGGGAGTGCAACTAATGAAAAACTGTTTTTT.

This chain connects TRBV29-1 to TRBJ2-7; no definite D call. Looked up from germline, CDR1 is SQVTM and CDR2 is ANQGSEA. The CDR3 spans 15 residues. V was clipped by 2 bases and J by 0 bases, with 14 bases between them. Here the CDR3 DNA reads TGCAGCGTTGAATATCGCAGGTCGGCCTCCTACGAGCAGTACTTC. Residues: CSVEYRRSASYEQYF.

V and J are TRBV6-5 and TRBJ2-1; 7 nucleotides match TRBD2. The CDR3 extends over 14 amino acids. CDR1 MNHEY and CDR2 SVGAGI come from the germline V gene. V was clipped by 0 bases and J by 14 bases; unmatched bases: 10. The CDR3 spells CASSYSWDSGHEFF. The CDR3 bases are TGTGCCAGCAGTTACTCATGGGATAGCGGGCATGAGTTCTTC.

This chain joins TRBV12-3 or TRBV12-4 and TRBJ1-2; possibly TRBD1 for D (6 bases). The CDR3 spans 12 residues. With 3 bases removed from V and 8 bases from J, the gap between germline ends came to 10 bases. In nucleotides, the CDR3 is TGTGCCAGCAGTTTGCAGGGGAGCGGCTACACCTTC. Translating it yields CASSLQGSGYTF.

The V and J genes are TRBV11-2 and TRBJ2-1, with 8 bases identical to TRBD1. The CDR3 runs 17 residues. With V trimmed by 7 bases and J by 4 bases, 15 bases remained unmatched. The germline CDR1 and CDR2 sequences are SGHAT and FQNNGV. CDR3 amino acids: CASTLGTGGSKYNEQFF. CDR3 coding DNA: TGTGCCAGCACTCTAGGGACAGGAGGGTCGAAATACAATGAGCAGTTCTTC.

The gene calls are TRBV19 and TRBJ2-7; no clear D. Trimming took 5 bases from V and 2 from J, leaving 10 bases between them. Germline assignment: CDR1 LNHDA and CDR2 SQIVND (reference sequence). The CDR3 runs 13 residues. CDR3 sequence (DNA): TGTGCCAGTAGTTCGAGACAACCCTACGAGCAGTACTTC. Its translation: CASSSRQPYEQYF.